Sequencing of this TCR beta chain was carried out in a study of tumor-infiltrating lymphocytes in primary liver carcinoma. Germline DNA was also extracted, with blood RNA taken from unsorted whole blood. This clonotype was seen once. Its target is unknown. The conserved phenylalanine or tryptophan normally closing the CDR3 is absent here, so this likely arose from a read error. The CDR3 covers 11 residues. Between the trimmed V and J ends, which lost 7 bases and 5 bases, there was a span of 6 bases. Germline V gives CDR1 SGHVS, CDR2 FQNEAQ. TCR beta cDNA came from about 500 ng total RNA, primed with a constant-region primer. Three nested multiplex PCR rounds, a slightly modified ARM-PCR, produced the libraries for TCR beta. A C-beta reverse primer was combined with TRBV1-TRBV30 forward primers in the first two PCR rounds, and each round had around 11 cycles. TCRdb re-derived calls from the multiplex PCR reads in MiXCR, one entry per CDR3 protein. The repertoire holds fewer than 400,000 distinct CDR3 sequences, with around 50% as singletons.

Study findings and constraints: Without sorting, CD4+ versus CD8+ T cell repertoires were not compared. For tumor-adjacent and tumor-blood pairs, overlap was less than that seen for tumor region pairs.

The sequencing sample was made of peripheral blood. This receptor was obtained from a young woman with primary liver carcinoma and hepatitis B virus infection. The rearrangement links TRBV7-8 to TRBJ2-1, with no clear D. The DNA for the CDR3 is TGTGCCAGCACCCCTCACAATGAGCAGTTCTTA. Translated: CASTPHNEQFL.